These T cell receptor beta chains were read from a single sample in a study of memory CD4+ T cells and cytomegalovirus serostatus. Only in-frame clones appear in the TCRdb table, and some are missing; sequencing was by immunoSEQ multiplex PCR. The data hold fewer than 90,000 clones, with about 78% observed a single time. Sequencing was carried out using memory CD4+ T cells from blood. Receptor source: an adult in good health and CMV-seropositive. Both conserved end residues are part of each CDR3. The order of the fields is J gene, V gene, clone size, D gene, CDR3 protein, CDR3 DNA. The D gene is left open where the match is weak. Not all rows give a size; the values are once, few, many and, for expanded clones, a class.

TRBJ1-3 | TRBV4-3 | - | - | CASSQVGPTGNTIYF | TGCGCCAGCAGCCAAGTGGGTCCTACTGGAAACACCATATATTTT
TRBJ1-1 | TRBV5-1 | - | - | CASTERQDKSTEAFF | TGCGCCAGCACTGAAAGACAGGACAAGAGCACTGAAGCTTTCTTT
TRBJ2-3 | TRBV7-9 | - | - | CASTPWVKGGSDTQYF | TGTGCCAGCACGCCGTGGGTAAAGGGGGGATCAGATACGCAGTATTTT
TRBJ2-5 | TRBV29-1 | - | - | CSVVQGGLTQYF | TGCAGCGTTGTGCAAGGAGGGTTGACCCAGTACTTC
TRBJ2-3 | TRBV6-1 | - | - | CASSGSTDTQYF | TGTGCCAGCAGTGGCAGCACAGATACGCAGTATTTT
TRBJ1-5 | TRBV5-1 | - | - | CASSLDGQRNQPQHF | TGCGCCAGCAGCTTGGATGGTCAGAGAAATCAGCCCCAGCATTTT
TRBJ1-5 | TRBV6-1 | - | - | CASSVQDSNQPQHF | TGTGCCAGCAGTGTGCAGGATAGCAATCAGCCCCAGCATTTT
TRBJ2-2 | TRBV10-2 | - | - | CASSTQGTGELFF | TGCGCCAGCAGCACACAGGGCACCGGGGAGCTGTTTTTT
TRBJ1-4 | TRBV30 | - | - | CAWSRGTTNEKLFF | TGTGCCTGGAGTAGGGGGACAACTAATGAAAAACTGTTTTTT
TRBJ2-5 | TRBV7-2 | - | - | CASSRGTLEETQYF | TGTGCCAGCAGCCGGGGAACTTTAGAAGAGACCCAGTACTTC
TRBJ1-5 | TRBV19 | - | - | CASTQDGAVSNQPQHF | TGTGCCAGCACCCAAGACGGGGCAGTTAGCAATCAGCCCCAGCATTTT
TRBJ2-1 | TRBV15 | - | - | CATSRRLLSSYNEQFF | TGTGCCACCAGCAGGCGTCTACTGAGCTCCTACAATGAGCAGTTCTTC
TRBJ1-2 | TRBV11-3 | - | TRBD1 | CASSLDGAGGYGYTF | TGTGCCAGCAGCTTAGATGGCGCAGGGGGCTATGGCTACACCTTC
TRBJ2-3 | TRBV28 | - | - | CASSPHRTSTDTQYF | TGTGCCAGCAGCCCCCACCGGACTAGCACAGATACGCAGTATTTT
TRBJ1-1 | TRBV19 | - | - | CASATPGLNTEAFF | TGTGCCAGTGCCACCCCAGGGCTCAACACTGAAGCTTTCTTT
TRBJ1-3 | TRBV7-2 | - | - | CASSPSQGLSGNTIYF | TGTGCCAGCAGCCCCTCACAGGGCCTCTCTGGAAACACCATATATTTT
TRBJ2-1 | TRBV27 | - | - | CASSSRGDNEQFF | TGTGCCAGCAGTTCCAGGGGGGACAATGAGCAGTTCTTC
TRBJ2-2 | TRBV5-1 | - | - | CASSLQGQVSGELFF | TGCGCCAGCAGCTTGCAGGGTCAGGTCTCCGGGGAGCTGTTTTTT
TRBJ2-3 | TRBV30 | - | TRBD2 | CAWSEGGGADTQYF | TGTGCCTGGAGTGAAGGCGGGGGGGCAGATACGCAGTATTTT
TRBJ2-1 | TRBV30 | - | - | CAWVRDSYNEQFF | TGTGCCTGGGTCAGGGACTCCTACAATGAGCAGTTCTTC
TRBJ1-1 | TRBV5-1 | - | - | CASSLVGFGKGPEAFF | TGCGCCAGCAGCTTGGTTGGTTTCGGTAAGGGCCCTGAAGCTTTCTTT
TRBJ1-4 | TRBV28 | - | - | CASSSTGPGEKLFF | TGTGCCAGCAGTTCGACAGGCCCCGGTGAAAAACTGTTTTTT
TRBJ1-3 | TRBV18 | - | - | CASSPPVPSNGNTIYF | TGTGCCAGCTCACCACCGGTCCCTTCGAACGGAAACACCATATATTTT
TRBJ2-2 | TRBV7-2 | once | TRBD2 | CASSSRLATNTGELFF | TGTGCCAGCAGCTCGAGACTAGCGACTAACACCGGGGAGCTGTTTTTT
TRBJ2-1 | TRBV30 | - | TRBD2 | CAWSERLAEGAWYEQFF | TGTGCCTGGAGCGAAAGACTAGCGGAGGGGGCCTGGTATGAGCAGTTCTTC
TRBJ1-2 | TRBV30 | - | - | CAWSPGHQIVGYTF | TGTGCCTGGAGCCCGGGACATCAGATTGTGGGCTACACCTTC
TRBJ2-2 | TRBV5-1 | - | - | CASSLNGGQNTGELFF | TGCGCCAGCAGCTTGAACGGGGGGCAGAACACCGGGGAGCTGTTTTTT
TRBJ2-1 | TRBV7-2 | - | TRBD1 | CASSPRTGEGNEQFF | TGTGCCAGCAGCCCCCGGACAGGGGAAGGCAATGAGCAGTTCTTC
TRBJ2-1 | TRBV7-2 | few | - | CASSYGTLSNEQFF | TGTGCCAGCAGCTACGGGACTTTATCTAATGAGCAGTTCTTC
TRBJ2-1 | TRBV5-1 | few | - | CASSSFNEQFF | TGCGCCAGCAGCTCATTCAATGAGCAGTTCTTC
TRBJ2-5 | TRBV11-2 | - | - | CASNPYLEGGTQYF | TGTGCCAGCAACCCTTATTTGGAGGGGGGGACCCAGTACTTC
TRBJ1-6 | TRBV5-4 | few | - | CASSRGTSNSPLHF | TGTGCCAGCAGCCGCGGGACGTCTAATTCACCCCTCCACTTT
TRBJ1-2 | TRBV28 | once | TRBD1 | CASSPGQGGSLNYGYTF | TGTGCCAGCAGTCCCGGACAGGGAGGCTCGCTCAACTATGGCTACACCTTC
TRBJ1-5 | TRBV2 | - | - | CASSEQGKQPQHF | TGTGCCAGCAGTGAGCAGGGAAAGCAGCCCCAGCATTTT
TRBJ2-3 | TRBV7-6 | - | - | CASSLGGPRDTQYF | TGTGCCAGCAGCTTAGGAGGTCCGCGGGATACGCAGTATTTT
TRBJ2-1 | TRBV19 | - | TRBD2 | CASRRLSGSSYNEQFF | TGTGCCAGTAGACGTCTTAGCGGGAGCTCCTACAATGAGCAGTTCTTC
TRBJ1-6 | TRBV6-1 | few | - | CASAPGRLTPLHF | TGTGCCAGCGCCCCGGGAAGATTGACACCCCTCCACTTT
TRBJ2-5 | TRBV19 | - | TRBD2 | CASSILAGAQETQYF | TGTGCCAGTAGTATCCTAGCGGGAGCTCAAGAGACCCAGTACTTC
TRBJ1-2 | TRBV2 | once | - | CASSGGFRDYGYTF | TGTGCCAGCAGTGGAGGGTTTCGTGACTATGGCTACACCTTC
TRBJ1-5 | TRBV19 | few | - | CASIPAGLSNQPQHF | TGTGCCAGTATTCCCGCGGGGCTTAGCAATCAGCCCCAGCATTTT
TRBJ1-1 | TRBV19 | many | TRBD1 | CASSIVGTGNTEAFF | TGTGCCAGTAGTATAGTGGGGACAGGGAACACTGAAGCTTTCTTT
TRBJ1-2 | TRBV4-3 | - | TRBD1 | CASSQGTGFYGYTF | TGCGCCAGCAGCCAGGGGACAGGGTTCTATGGCTACACCTTC
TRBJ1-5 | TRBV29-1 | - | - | CSVVGQVGQPQHF | TGCAGCGTTGTAGGGCAGGTCGGGCAGCCCCAGCATTTT
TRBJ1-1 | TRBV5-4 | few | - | CASRAGPDNTEAFF | TGTGCCAGCAGGGCGGGGCCGGATAACACTGAAGCTTTCTTT
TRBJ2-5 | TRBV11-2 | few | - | CASSSQGATSQETQYF | TGTGCCAGCAGCTCCCAAGGGGCGACAAGTCAAGAGACCCAGTACTTC
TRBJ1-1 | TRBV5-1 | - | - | CASSRDMNTEAFF | TGCGCCAGTTCCAGGGACATGAACACTGAAGCTTTCTTT
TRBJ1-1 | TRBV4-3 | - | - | CASSQGGGGTGKDTEAFF | TGCGCCAGCAGCCAAGGGGGAGGTGGTACAGGGAAGGACACTGAAGCTTTCTTT
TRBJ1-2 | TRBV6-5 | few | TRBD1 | CASSYRGQGNYGYTF | TGTGCCAGCAGTTACAGGGGACAGGGGAACTATGGCTACACCTTC
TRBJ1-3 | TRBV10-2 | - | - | CASSASSGNTIYF | TGCGCCAGCAGTGCGAGCTCTGGAAACACCATATATTTT
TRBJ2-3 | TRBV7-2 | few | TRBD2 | CASRSRYSGAVWDTQYF | TGTGCCAGCAGATCCCGATATAGCGGGGCCGTATGGGATACGCAGTATTTT
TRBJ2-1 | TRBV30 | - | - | CAWSAGNSNEQFF | TGTGCCTGGAGTGCAGGGAACAGCAATGAGCAGTTCTTC
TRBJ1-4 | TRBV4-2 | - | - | CASGGQGTVKEKLFF | TGTGCCAGCGGGGGCCAAGGGACTGTTAAAGAAAAACTGTTTTTT
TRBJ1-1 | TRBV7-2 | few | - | CASSFLFAEAFF | TGTGCCAGCAGCTTCCTTTTCGCTGAAGCTTTCTTT
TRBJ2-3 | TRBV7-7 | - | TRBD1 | CASSEGQGPTDTQYF | TGTGCTAGCAGCGAGGGACAGGGACCTACAGATACGCAGTATTTT
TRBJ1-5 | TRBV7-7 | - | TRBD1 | CASSFGDRGVRPQHF | TGTGCCAGCAGCTTTGGGGACAGGGGTGTGCGGCCCCAGCATTTT